Listed below are T cell receptor beta chains from one sample, sequenced in a study of CD8 T cells in ankylosing spondylitis. MiXCR was run by TCRdb on the 5' RACE reads, yielding one entry per CDR3 protein. The table lists under 250,000 distinct CDR3 sequences, under 12% of them singletons. Specimen: blood, either unsorted or a sorted T cell fraction (not recorded which). The receptors shown here come from a male donor with ankylosing spondylitis or in good health (not recorded which). The CDR3 runs from the conserved cysteine through the conserved F or W. D genes are given only for firm matches. Clone size is stated in some rows and not others, as once, few, many or a class when expanded.

cdr3_aa | v_call | clone_size | d_call
CASSLGQRNQPQHF | TRBV7-2 | . | TRBD1
CATSRMITGELFF | TRBV15 | many | .
CASRATGSGKNIQYF | TRBV2 | . | .
CASSLGGGATDTQYF | TRBV12-3/TRBV12-4 | . | TRBD2
CASSRLEGVLTDTQYF | TRBV4-1 | many | .
CASSLASQNTGELFF | TRBV5-5 | few | .
CSVSSAGVRETQYF | TRBV20-1 | many | TRBD2
CASSLNGASGAYGYTF | TRBV4-1 | many | .
CASSLAPQGAYGYTF | TRBV12-3/TRBV12-4 | many | TRBD1
CASSSTGGRNIQYF | TRBV12-3/TRBV12-4 | many | .
CASSVRDYTDTQYF | TRBV5-1 | many | TRBD2
CASSQGDSPQETQYF | TRBV14 | many | TRBD1
CSASSLGDTDTQYF | TRBV20-1 | many | .
CASSLWAGTGSADTQYF | TRBV7-9 | many | TRBD1
CSAGQTGEKLFF | TRBV20-1 | many | .
CASSLGQGARNSPLHF | TRBV7-8 | many | TRBD1
CASSLGAPNTGELFF | TRBV6-5 | many | .
CASTLLGPRITGELFF | TRBV12-3/TRBV12-4 | many | .
CASSQDVQVSGNTIYF | TRBV4-2 | many | .
CAISESENSPLHF | TRBV10-3 | many | .
CASSLQGRAEAFF | TRBV27 | many | .
CASSPGRGNTEAFF | TRBV18 | few | .
CASSLGGMDEQYF | TRBV12-3/TRBV12-4 | few | .
CASSLVTSGGAGFF | TRBV11-2 | many | TRBD2
CAWSVVRNTGELFF | TRBV30 | many | .
CASSPQGTEAFF | TRBV9 | many | .
CASSPRADSYEQYF | TRBV5-1 | many | .
CASSLASGSLDEQFF | TRBV5-1 | many | TRBD2
CASSLEDEQFF | TRBV13 | many | .
CAISDRTVNQPQHF | TRBV10-3 | many | .
CASSPLKRADQETQYF | TRBV7-9 | once | .
CASSEDGYGYTF | TRBV7-2 | few | .
CATSSLLAGVAEQYF | TRBV15 | many | TRBD2
CASSSLPRDEQFF | TRBV5-1 | many | .
CSPISGTDTQYF | TRBV20-1 | many | .
CASSLLVGQGHNEQFF | TRBV5-1 | many | .
CASSMAEVVKDEQFF | TRBV19 | few | .
CASSRSSGRFTDTQYF | TRBV3-1 | many | TRBD2
CSASDRRNYGYTF | TRBV20-1 | many | TRBD1
CASKSQGTNTGELFF | TRBV5-1 | many | .
CASSLGRADEQFF | TRBV7-9 | few | .
CASSPWGGLNNQPQHF | TRBV18 | few | .
CASSYGAELAATDTQYF | TRBV6-5 | many | .
CASSLERGIKYF | TRBV7-2 | few | TRBD2
CASSSGTSGRADETQYF | TRBV12-3/TRBV12-4 | . | TRBD2
CASSLTQGYEQYF | TRBV7-9 | many | .
CATSTTGGSDTQYF | TRBV15 | many | TRBD2